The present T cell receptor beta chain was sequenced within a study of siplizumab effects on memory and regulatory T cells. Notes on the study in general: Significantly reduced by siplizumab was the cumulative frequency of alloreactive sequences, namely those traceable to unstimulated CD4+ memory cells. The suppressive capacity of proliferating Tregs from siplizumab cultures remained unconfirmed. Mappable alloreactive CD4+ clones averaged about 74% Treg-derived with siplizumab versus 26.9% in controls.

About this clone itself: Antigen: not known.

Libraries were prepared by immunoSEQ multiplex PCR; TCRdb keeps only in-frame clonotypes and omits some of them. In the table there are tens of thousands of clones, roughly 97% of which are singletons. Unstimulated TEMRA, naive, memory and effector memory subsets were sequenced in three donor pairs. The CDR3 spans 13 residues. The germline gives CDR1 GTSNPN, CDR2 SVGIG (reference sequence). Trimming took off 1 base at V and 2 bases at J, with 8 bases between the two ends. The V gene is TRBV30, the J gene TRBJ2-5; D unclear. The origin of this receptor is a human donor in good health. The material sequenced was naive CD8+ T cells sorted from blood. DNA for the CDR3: TGTGCCTGGAGTGAGTACAGTCAAGAGACCCAGTACTTC. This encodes CAWSEYSQETQYF.